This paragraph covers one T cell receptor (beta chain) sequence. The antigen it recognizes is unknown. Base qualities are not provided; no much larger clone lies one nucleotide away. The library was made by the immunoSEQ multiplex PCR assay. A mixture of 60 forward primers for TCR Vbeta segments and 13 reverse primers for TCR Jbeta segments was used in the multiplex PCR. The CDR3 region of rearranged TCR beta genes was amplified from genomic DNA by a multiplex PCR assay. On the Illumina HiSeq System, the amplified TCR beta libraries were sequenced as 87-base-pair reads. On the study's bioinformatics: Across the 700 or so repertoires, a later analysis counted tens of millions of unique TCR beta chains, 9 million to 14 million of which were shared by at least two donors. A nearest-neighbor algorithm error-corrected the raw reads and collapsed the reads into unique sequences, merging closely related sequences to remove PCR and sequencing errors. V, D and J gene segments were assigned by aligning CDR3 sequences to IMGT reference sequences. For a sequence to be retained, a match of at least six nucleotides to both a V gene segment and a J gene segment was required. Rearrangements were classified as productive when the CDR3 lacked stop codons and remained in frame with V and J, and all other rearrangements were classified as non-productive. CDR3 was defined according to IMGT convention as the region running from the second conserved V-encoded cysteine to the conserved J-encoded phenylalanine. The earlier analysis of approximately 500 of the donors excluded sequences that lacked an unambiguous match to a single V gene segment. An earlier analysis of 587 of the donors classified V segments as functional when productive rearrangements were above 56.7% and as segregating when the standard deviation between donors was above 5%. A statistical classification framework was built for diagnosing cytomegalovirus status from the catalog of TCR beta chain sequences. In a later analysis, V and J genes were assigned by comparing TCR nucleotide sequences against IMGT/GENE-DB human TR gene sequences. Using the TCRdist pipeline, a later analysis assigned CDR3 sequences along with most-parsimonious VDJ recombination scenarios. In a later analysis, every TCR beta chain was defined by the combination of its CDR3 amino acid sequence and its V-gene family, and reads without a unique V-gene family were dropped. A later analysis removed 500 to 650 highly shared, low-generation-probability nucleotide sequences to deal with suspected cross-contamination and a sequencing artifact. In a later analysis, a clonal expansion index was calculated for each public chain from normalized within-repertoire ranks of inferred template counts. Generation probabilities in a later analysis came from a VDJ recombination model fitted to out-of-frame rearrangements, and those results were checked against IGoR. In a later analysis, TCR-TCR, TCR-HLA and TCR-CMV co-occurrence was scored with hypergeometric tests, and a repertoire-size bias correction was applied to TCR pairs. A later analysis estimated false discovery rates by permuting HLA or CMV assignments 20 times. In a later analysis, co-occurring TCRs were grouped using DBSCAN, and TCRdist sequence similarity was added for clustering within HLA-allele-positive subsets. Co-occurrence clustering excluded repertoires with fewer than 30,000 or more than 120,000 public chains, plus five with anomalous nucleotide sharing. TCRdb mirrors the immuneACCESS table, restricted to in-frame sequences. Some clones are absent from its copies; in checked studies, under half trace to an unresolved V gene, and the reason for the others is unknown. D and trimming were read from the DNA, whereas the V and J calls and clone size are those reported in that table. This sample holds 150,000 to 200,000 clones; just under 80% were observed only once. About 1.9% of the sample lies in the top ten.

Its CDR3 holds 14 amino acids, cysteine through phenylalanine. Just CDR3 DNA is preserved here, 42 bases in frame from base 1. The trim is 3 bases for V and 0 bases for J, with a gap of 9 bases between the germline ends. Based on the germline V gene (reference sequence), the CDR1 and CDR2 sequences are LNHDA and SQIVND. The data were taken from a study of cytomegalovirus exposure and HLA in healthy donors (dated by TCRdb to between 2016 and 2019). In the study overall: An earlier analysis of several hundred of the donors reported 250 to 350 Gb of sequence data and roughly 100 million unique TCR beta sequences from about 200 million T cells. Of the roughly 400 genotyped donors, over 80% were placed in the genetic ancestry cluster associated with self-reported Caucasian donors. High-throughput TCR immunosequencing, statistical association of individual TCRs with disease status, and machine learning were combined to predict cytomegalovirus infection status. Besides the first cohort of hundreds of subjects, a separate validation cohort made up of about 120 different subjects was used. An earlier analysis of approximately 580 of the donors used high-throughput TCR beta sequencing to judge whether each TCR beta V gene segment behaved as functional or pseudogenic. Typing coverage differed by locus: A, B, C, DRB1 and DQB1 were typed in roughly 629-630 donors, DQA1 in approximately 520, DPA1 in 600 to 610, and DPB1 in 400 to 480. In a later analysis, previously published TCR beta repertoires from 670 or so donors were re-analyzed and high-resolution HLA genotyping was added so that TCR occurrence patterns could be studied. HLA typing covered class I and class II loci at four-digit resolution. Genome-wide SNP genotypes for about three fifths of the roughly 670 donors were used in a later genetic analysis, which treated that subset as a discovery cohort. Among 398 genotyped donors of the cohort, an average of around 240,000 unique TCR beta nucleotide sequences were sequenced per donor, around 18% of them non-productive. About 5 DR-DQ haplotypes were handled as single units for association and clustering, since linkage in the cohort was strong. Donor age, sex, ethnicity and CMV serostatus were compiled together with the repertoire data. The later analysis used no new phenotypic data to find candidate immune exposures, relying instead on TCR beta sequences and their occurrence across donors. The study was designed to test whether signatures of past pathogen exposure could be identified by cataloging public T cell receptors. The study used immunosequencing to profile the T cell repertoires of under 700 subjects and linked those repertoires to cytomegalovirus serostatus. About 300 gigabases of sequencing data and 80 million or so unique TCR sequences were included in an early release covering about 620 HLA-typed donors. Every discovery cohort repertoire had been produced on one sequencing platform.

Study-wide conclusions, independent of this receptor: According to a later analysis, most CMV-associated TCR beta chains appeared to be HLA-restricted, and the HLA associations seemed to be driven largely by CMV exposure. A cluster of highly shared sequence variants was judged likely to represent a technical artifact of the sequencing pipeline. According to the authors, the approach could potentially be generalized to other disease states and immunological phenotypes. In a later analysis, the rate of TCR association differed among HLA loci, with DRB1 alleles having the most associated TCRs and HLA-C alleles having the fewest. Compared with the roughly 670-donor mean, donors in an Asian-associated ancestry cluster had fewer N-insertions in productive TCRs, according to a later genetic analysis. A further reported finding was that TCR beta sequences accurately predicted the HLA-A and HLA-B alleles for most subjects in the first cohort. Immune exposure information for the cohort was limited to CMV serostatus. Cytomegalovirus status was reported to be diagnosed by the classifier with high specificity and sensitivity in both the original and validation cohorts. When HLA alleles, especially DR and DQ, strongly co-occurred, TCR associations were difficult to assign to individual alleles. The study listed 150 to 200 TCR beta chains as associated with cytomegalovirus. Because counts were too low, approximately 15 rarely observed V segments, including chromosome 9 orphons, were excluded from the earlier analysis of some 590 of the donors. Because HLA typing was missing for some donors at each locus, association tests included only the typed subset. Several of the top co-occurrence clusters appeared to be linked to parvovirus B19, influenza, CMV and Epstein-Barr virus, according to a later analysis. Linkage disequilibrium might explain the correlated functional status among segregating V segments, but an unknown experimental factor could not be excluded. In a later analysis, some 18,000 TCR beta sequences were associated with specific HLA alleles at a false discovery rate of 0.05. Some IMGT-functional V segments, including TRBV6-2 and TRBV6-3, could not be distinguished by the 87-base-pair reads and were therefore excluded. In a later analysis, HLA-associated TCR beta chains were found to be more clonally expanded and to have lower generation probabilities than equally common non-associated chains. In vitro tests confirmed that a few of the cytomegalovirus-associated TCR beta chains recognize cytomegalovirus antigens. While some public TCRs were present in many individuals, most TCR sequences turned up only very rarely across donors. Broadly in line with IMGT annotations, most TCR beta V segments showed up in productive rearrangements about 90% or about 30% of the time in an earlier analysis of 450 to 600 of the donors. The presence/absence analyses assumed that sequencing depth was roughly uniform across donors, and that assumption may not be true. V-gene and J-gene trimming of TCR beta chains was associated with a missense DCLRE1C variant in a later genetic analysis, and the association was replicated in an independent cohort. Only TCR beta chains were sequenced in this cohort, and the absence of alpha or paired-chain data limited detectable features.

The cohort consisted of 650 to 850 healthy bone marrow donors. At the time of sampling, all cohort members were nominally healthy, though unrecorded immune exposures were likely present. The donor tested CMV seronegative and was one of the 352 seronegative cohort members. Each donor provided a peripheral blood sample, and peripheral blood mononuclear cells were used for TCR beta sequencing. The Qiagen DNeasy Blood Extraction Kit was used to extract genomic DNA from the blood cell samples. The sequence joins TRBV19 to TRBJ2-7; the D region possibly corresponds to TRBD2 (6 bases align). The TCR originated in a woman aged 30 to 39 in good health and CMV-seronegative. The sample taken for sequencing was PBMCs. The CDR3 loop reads CASSISSVSYEQYF. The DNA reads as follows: TGTGCCAGTAGTATCTCTAGCGTCTCCTACGAGCAGTACTTC.